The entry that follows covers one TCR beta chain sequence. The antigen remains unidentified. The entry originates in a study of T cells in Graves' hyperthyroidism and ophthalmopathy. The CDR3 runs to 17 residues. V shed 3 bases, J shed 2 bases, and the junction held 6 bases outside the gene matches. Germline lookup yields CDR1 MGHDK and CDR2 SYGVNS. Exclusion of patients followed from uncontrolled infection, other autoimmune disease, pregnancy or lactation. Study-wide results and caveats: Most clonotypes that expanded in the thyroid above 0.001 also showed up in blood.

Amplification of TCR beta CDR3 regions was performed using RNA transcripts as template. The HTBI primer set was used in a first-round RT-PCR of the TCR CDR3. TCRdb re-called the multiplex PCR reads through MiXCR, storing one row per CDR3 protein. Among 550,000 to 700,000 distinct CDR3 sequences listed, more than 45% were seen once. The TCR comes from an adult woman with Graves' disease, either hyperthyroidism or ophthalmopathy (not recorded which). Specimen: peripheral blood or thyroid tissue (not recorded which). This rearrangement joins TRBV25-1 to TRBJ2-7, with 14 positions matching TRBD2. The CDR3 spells CASSDRLAGGRAYEQYF. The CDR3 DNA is TGTGCCAGCAGTGATCGACTAGCGGGGGGGAGAGCCTACGAGCAGTACTTC.